These 20 T cell receptor beta chains share one sample of origin, sequenced in a study of vaccination and CD4 T cells after COVID-19. As for treatment: roughly 10-day PBMC culture with coronavirus spike peptide pools or control peptides (ViraFEST assay). Antigens of these TCRs are unknown. The Oncomine TCR Beta short-read assay sequenced DNA from cultured CD4+ T cells. TCRdb re-called the PCR reads through MiXCR, storing one row per CDR3 protein. Of several thousand distinct CDR3 sequences detected, around three fifths appear once; the ten largest clones hold approximately 21%. The sequencing sample was made of CD4+ T cells from blood, cultured in vitro. Receptors originate from a human donor who had recovered from COVID-19.

The V gene is TRBV20-1, the J gene TRBJ2-7; D is possibly TRBD1 (5 bases). V lost 0 bases, J lost 1 base, and 13 bases lay in between. CDR1 is DFQATT and CDR2 is SNEGSKA in the germline V gene (reference sequence). The CDR3 runs to 15 residues. CDR3 nucleotide sequence: TGCAGTGCTAGAGATCTGCTCTCAGGGTCCTACGAGCAGTACTTC. This translates into CSARDLLSGSYEQYF.

This chain joins TRBV7-9 and TRBJ1-2; D may be TRBD1 (5 bases). The germline gives CDR1 SEHNR, CDR2 FQNEAQ (reference sequence). V dropped 5 bases and J dropped 6 bases, with 16 bases sitting between them. CDR3 length: 14 residues. The CDR3 spells CASSTRQLLNGYTF. In nucleotides, the CDR3 is TGTGCCAGCAGCACCCGACAGTTACTAAATGGCTACACCTTC.

This clonotype was observed once. CDR3 coding DNA: TGCAGTGCTAGGAGTATGGAACTCAAAGAGACCCAGTACTTC. It specifies CSARSMELKETQYF. The chain is built from TRBV20-1 and TRBJ2-5; D is unresolved. The CDR3 runs 14 residues. V gave up 3 bases and J gave up 3 bases, with 14 bases separating them. Germline V gene sequence: CDR1 DFQATT, CDR2 SNEGSKA (reference sequence).

This clonotype came up a few times. This chain connects TRBV15 to TRBJ1-1; the D is unclear. Germline loops: CDR1 LNHNV, CDR2 YYDKDF (reference sequence). V was trimmed by 4 bases and J by 5 bases, leaving 20 bases between them. This CDR3 has 16 amino acids. CDR3 in DNA: TGTGCCACCAGCACAGGACCCTTCGCTTATGGGACTGAAGCTTTCTTT. Its protein is CATSTGPFAYGTEAFF.

This rearrangement joins TRBV4-1 to TRBJ1-2; D may be TRBD1 (5 bases). From germline, CDR1 is MGHRA and CDR2 YSYEKL. CDR3 length: 14 residues. The V gene lost 1 base and the J gene lost 4 bases, with 10 bases spanning the gap. For the CDR3, the DNA is TGCGCCAGCAGCCAAGGACAGTCACGCTATGGCTACACCTTC. Translating it yields CASSQGQSRYGYTF.

The J gene is TRBJ1-2, the V gene TRBV5-6, with 11 bases lining up with TRBD1. Germline V gene lookup returns CDR1 SGHDT and CDR2 YYEEEE. Trimming cost V 4 bases and J 4 bases; bases outside gene matches: 9. This CDR3 region has 16 residues. CDR3 nucleotide sequence: TGTGCCAGCAGCCTAGGACAGGGGGCGCTCGGCTATGGCTACACCTTC. Its protein product is CASSLGQGALGYGYTF.

This rearrangement joins TRBV20-1 to TRBJ1-3; 9 positions match TRBD1. The CDR3 length is 13 residues. Per germline, CDR1 DFQATT and CDR2 SNEGSKA (reference sequence). V shed 5 bases and J 1 base; nucleotides not matched to a gene: 0. CDR3 residues: CSAGQGSGNTIYF. DNA for the CDR3: TGCAGTGCTGGACAGGGGTCTGGAAACACCATATATTTT.

CDR3 nucleotides: TGTGCCAGCAGCTCCCTCGGGACAGACAACTATGGCTACACCTTC. As protein: CASSSLGTDNYGYTF. V is TRBV6-1 and J is TRBJ1-2; 7 bases are a match to TRBD1. With V trimmed by 6 bases and J by 2 bases, 9 bases remained unmatched. The CDR3 runs 15 residues. CDR1 MNHNS and CDR2 SASEGT come from the germline V gene.

The V and J genes are TRBV19 and TRBJ1-5; D is unresolved. V dropped 3 bases and J dropped 7 bases, with 13 bases sitting between them. Germline V lookup: CDR1 LNHDA, CDR2 SQIVND (reference sequence). This CDR3 is built from 14 residues. CDR3 nucleotide sequence: TGTGCCAGTAGTATTAGAGGGATCTCCCAGCCCCAGCATTTT. Encoded protein: CASSIRGISQPQHF. Full variable domain (outside the CDR3, taken from reference TRBV19 and TRBJ1-5): DGGITQSPKYLFRKEGQNVTLSCEQNLNHDAMYWYRQDPGQGLRLIYYSQIVNDFQKGDIAEGYSVSREKKESFPLTVTSAQKNPTAFYLCASSIRGISQPQHFGDGTRLSIL.

The V gene is TRBV20-1, the J gene TRBJ2-2; 10 bases are shared with TRBD1. CDR3 length: 15 amino acids. V was clipped by 2 bases and J by 6 bases; unmatched bases: 6. Germline loops: CDR1 DFQATT, CDR2 SNEGSKA (reference sequence). In nucleotides, the CDR3 is TGCAGTGCTAGAAGACAGGGGGCACGTTCCGGGGAGCTGTTTTTT. This gives the protein CSARRQGARSGELFF.

The chain links TRBV6-1 to TRBJ1-6; TRBD1 is a possible D gene (6 bases). Trimming took 5 bases from V and 3 from J, leaving 8 bases between them. The CDR3 covers 14 residues. The germline V gene encodes CDR1 MNHNS and CDR2 SASEGT. CDR3 bases: TGTGCCAGCAGTCGGACAGTCTATAATTCACCCCTCCACTTT. Translation: CASSRTVYNSPLHF.

This clonotype has more than one count but fewer than ten. This chain joins TRBV7-2 and TRBJ2-1; perhaps D is TRBD1 or TRBD2 (5 bases each). Looked up from germline, CDR1 is SGHTA and CDR2 is FQGNSA. The CDR3 length is 14 residues. The ends were cut back, 5 bases at V and 9 bases at J, with 17 bases in the middle. CDR3 protein: CASSIREYYGEQFF. For the CDR3, the DNA is TGTGCCAGCAGCATCAGGGAGTATTACGGTGAGCAGTTCTTC.

CDR3 coding DNA: TGTGCCAGCAGCTTTTCCACGGGGGGCCCCGAGGAGCTGTTTTTT. It encodes CASSFSTGGPEELFF. The chain recombines TRBV7-9 with TRBJ2-2; TRBD2 might be the D (7 bases). The CDR3 loop spans 15 amino acids. The V gene's germline CDR1 is SEHNR and CDR2 FQNEAQ (reference sequence). V was trimmed by 3 bases and J by 10 bases, leaving 18 bases between them.

This clonotype was seen just once. The V call is TRBV5-1, the J call TRBJ2-7; 9 bases match TRBD1. The CDR3 extends over 15 amino acids. V dropped 3 bases and J dropped 1; count of bases not matched to a gene: 5. Germline loops: CDR1 SGHRS, CDR2 YFSETQ. CDR3 amino acids: CASSSGQGWSYEQYF. The CDR3 DNA sequence: TGCGCCAGCAGCTCTGGACAGGGGTGGTCCTACGAGCAGTACTTC.

V is TRBV4-2 and J is TRBJ1-2; TRBD1 aligns across 8 bases. V was clipped by 1 base and J by 8 bases; unmatched bases: 3. In germline, CDR1 is LGHNA, CDR2 YNFKEQ. This CDR3 contains 13 residues. The CDR3: CASSQVTGDGYTF. CDR3 bases: TGTGCCAGCAGCCAAGTGACAGGGGACGGCTACACCTTC.

The chain uses TRBV29-1 and TRBJ2-2, with 13 bases that match TRBD2. Germline CDR1 and CDR2: SQVTM and ANQGSEA. Trimming took 6 bases from V and 3 from J; bases not matched to a gene: 10. This CDR3 comprises 17 residues. CDR3 sequence: CSVVRTSGGYDTGELFF. In DNA form, the CDR3 reads TGCAGCGTGGTCCGGACTAGCGGGGGATACGACACCGGGGAGCTGTTTTTT.

The CDR3 spells CASSGRASLNGYTF. In DNA form, the CDR3 reads TGCGCCAGCAGTGGGCGGGCCAGCCTAAATGGCTACACCTTC. The chain recombines TRBV10-2 with TRBJ1-2; D remains ambiguous. In germline, CDR1 is WSHSY, CDR2 SAAADI. CDR3 length equals 14 residues. V was shortened by 4 bases and J by 6 bases, with 15 bases between the two germline ends.

In the case of this clonotype: A read error may produce the germline difference seen at one junction end. The chain carries TRBV7-7 and TRBJ1-5, with D unresolved. Looked up from germline, CDR1 is SSHAT and CDR2 is FNYEAQ (reference sequence). CDR3 length: 13 amino acids. The CDR3 here is CASSSDVGQPQHF. The CDR3 region has the DNA TGTGCTAGCAGCTCCGACGTAGGTCAGCCCCAGCATTTT. The variable domain in full, completed from reference TRBV7-7 and TRBJ1-5, reads GAGVSQSPRYKVTKRGQDVTLRCDPISSHATLYWYQQALGQGPEFLTYFNYEAQPDKSGLPSDRFSAERPEGSISTLTIQRTEQRDSAMYRCASSSDVGQPQHFGDGTRLSIL.

This clonotype was counted a single time. In DNA form, the CDR3 reads TGCGGGATCGGGCGGGGGACCACAGATACGCAGTATTTT. Translated: CGIGRGTTDTQYF. V usage is TRBV20-1 and J usage is TRBJ2-3; 7 bases are shared with TRBD2. CDR3 length: 13 residues. The germline gives CDR1 DFQATT, CDR2 SNEGSKA (reference sequence).

This rearrangement joins TRBV20-1 to TRBJ1-1; D is possibly TRBD1 (5 bases). The V end was cut by 2 bases, the J end by 0 bases, with 10 bases between. The CDR3 consists of 14 residues. Germline CDR1 reads DFQATT; CDR2 reads SNEGSKA (reference sequence). The CDR3 sequence is CSARSGRLNTEAFF. CDR3 DNA: TGCAGTGCTAGATCGGGACGATTGAACACTGAAGCTTTCTTT.